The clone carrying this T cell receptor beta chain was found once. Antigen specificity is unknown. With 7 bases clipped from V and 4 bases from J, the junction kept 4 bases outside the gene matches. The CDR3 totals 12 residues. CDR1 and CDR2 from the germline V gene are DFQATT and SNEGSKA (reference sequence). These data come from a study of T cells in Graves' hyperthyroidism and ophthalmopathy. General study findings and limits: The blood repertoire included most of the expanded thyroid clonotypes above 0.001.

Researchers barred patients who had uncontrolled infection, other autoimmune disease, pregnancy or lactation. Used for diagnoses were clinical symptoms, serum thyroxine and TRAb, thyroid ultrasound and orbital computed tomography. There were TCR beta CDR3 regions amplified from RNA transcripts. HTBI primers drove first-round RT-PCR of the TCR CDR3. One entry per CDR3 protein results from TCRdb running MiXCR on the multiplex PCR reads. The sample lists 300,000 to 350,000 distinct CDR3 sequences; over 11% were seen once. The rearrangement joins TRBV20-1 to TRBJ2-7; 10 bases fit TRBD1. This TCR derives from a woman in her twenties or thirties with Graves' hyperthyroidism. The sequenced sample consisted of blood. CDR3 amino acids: CSGDRGGYEQYF. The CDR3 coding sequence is TGCAGTGGGGACAGGGGAGGGTACGAGCAGTACTTC.